The sequence of this TCR beta chain was determined in a study of T cells after posttransplantation cyclophosphamide. Study observations and caveats: Blood and skin or GI T cell repertoires showed limited TRB overlap. Recipient CMV seropositivity and CMV reactivation strongly tracked TRB clonality. Donor CD8+ memory clones often dominated recipient blood repertoires at later times.

Assay: immunoSEQ multiplex PCR; the TCRdb copy retains only in-frame clones and omits some. The sample was found to contain approximately 17,000 clones, and every one recurs. This clone has ten or more counts. Antigen: not known. A marrow graft followed busulfan-fludarabine conditioning, with cyclophosphamide on days +3 and +4. This material consisted of PBMCs, taken after allogeneic stem cell transplant with posttransplant cyclophosphamide. This clonotype originated in a female patient younger than 45 who received an allogeneic stem cell transplant from a related donor, was CMV-positive, and had no GVHD. Some T cells may arise from the graft donor.

The CDR3 region is CASSQVTGSFNSPLHF. Here the CDR3 DNA reads TGCGCCAGCAGCCAAGTGACAGGGTCGTTTAATTCACCCCTCCACTTT. The gene calls are TRBV4-3 and TRBJ1-6, with TRBD1 identical over 7 bases. The germline V gene encodes CDR1 LGHNA and CDR2 YSLEER. The CDR3 has 16 amino acids. V was pared by 1 base and J by 6 bases, with 6 bases of the junction left unmatched.